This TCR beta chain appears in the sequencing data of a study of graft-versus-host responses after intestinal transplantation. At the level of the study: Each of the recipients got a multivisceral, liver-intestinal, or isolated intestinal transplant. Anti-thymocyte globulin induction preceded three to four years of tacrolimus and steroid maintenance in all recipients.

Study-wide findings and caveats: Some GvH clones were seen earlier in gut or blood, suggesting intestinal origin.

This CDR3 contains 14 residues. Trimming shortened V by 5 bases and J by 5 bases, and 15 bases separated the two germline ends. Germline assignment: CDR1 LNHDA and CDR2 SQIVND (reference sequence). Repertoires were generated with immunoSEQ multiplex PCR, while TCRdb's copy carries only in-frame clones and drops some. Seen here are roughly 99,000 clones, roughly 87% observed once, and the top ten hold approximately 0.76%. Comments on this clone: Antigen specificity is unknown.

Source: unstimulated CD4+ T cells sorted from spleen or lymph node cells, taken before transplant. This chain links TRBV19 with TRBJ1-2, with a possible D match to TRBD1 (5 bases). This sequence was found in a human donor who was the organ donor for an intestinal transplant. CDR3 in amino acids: CASSHLQGKYGYTF. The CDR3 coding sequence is TGTGCCAGTAGTCATCTCCAGGGTAAATATGGCTACACCTTC.